This TCR beta chain was observed in a study of blood T cell repertoires in COVID-19. This clone was seen just once. Here immunoSEQ multiplex PCR was the method, and the copy in TCRdb shows in-frame clones only, minus some. The sample has some 330,000 clones; 80% to 90% are singletons. The source material was PBMCs or T cells enriched from blood (not recorded which). The source of this sequence is a man younger than 45 who had recovered from COVID-19.

The DNA of the CDR3 is TGCAGCGCCTCGGGACAGGTTTACATGAACACTGAAGCTTTCTTT. Translated: CSASGQVYMNTEAFF. The J gene is TRBJ1-1, the V gene TRBV29-1, with TRBD1 matching 8 bases. Unmatched junction bases numbered 10, after V lost 7 bases and J lost 0 bases. The CDR3 has 15 residues. Germline V CDR1 and CDR2: SQVTM, ANQGSEA.